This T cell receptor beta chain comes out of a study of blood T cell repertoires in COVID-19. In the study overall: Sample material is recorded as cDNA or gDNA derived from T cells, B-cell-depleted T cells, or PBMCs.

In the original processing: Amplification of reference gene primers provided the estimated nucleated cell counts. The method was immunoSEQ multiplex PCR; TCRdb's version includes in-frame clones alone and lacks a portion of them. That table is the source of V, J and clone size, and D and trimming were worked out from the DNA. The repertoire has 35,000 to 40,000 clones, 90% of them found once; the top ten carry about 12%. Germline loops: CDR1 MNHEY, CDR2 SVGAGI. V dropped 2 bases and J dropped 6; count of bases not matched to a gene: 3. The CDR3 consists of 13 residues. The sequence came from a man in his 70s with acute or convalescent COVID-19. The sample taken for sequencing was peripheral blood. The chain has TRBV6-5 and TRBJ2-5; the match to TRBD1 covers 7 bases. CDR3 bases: TGTGCCAGCAGTTACGAGGGGGCGAAGACCCAGTACTTC. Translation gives CASSYEGAKTQYF.